This T cell receptor (beta chain) was observed in a study of blood T cell repertoires in COVID-19. As for the study in general: Specimens from acute and convalescent COVID-19 originated in the United States, Italy and Spain.

V lost 6 bases to trimming and J lost 5 bases; unmatched junction nucleotides: 10. The CDR3 has 14 amino acids. The germline gives CDR1 MDHEN, CDR2 SYDVKM. Original processing methods: Reference gene primer amplification yielded estimated nucleated cell counts. Some clones are missing from TCRdb's copy, which holds only in-frame ones; the method was immunoSEQ multiplex PCR. D and trimming come from the DNA, and the V and J calls and clone size come from that table. The sample holds approximately 250,000 clones, approximately 80% seen once. The sequencing sample was made of peripheral blood. The chain recombines TRBV28 with TRBJ2-7; 7 bases fit TRBD2. The sequence derives from a woman in her forties or fifties with acute or convalescent COVID-19. CDR3 sequence: CASSPGEGRDEQYF. The CDR3, as DNA: TGTGCCAGCAGCCCCGGGGAGGGGCGCGACGAGCAGTACTTC.